This T cell receptor (beta chain) was sequenced during a study of cytomegalovirus exposure and HLA in healthy donors. The overall study: Researchers found that around 80% of just under 400 genotyped donors fell within the Caucasian-associated ancestry cluster.

Germline CDR1 is SGHDT and CDR2 is YYEEEE. Trimming took 2 bases from V and 0 from J, leaving 7 bases between them. The CDR3 extends over 14 amino acids. Every donor was a healthy person donating bone marrow. The PCR used 60 Vbeta and 13 Jbeta primers. TCRdb's copy holds only in-frame clones and misses some; the assay was immunoSEQ multiplex PCR. The sample data list tens of thousands of clones. Input material: PBMCs. The chain employs TRBV5-6 and TRBJ2-3; D remains ambiguous. This clonotype originated in a woman in her forties in good health and CMV-seropositive. The DNA for the CDR3 is TGTGCCAGCAGCTTTATAACTAGCACAGATACGCAGTATTTT. This sequence encodes CASSFITSTDTQYF. Together with reference TRBV5-6 and TRBJ2-3, the CDR3 gives the full variable domain: DAGVTQSPTHLIKTRGQQVTLRCSPKSGHDTVSWYQQALGQGPQFIFQYYEEEERQRGNFPDRFSGHQFPNYSSELNVNALLLGDSALYLCASSFITSTDTQYFGPGTRLTVL.